These T cell receptor beta chains were read from a single sample in a study of shared clonotypes between healthy human individuals. TCRdb keeps only in-frame clones here, not all; method: immunoSEQ multiplex PCR. The table includes 300,000 or so clones, over 65% detected once. The sequencing input was memory CD4+ T cells sorted from blood. The origin of the receptors is a man aged 30 to 45 in good health. Each CDR3 is given with its conserved first and last residue.

j_call | v_call | cdr3_aa
TRBJ2-7 | TRBV23-1 | CASSQLPGDSSYEQYF
TRBJ1-2 | TRBV6-1 | CASSLQEYGYTF
TRBJ2-1 | TRBV2 | CASSDYSRANEQFF
TRBJ1-4 | TRBV19 | CASSMYGLTNEKLFF
TRBJ1-5 | TRBV20-1 | CSDPGREHF
TRBJ1-2 | TRBV19 | CASAAGKSYGYTF
TRBJ1-1 | TRBV28 | CASSLPSTEAFF
TRBJ2-2 | TRBV30 | CAWSVLGTSDTGELFF
TRBJ2-5 | TRBV5-1 | CASSLLAGVQETQYF
TRBJ1-4 | TRBV4-3 | CASSQSGRRDEKLFF